A single sample is the source of the 15 T cell receptor beta chains below, sequenced in a study of T cell changes during pregnancy in multiple sclerosis. This table comes from immunoSEQ multiplex PCR, and its TCRdb copy is limited to in-frame clones, with some not included. Seen here are 40,000 to 50,000 clones, 85% to 95% observed once, and the top ten hold roughly 0.6%. The source was CD4+ T cells from peripheral blood mononuclear cells, collected in the third trimester of pregnancy. The receptors originated from a female donor with multiple sclerosis, enrolled in a pregnancy study.

This rearrangement joins TRBV5-1 to TRBJ2-1, with D hard to call. The CDR3 extends over 16 amino acids. With 0 bases removed from V and 0 bases from J, the gap between germline ends came to 10 bases. CDR1 and CDR2 from the germline V gene are SGHRS and YFSETQ. This chain's CDR3 is CASSLGSLSSYNEQFF. DNA for the CDR3: TGCGCCAGCAGCTTGGGTAGCTTGAGCTCCTACAATGAGCAGTTCTTC.

The chain carries TRBV5-5 and TRBJ1-5; D remains unclear. Trimming shortened V by 4 bases and J by 3 bases, and 11 bases separated the two germline ends. The CDR3 length is 14 residues. Germline CDR1 reads SGHKS; CDR2 reads YYEKEE (reference sequence). The CDR3 protein is CASSLAHNNQPQHF. The CDR3 region has the DNA TGTGCCAGCAGCCTGGCACACAACAATCAGCCCCAGCATTTT.

CDR3 sequence: CASRRTGNYGYTF. DNA of the CDR3: TGTGCCAGTAGGAGGACAGGGAACTATGGCTACACCTTC. The J gene is TRBJ1-2, the V gene TRBV19, with TRBD1 matching over 8 bases. V shed 6 bases, J shed 2 bases, and the junction held 2 bases outside the gene matches. Germline CDR1 and CDR2: LNHDA and SQIVND (reference sequence). This CDR3 comprises 13 residues. The full variable domain, rest sourced from reference TRBV19 and TRBJ1-2, is DGGITQSPKYLFRKEGQNVTLSCEQNLNHDAMYWYRQDPGQGLRLIYYSQIVNDFQKGDIAEGYSVSREKKESFPLTVTSAQKNPTAFYLCASRRTGNYGYTFGSGTRLTVV.

The chain uses TRBV9 and TRBJ1-1; D might be TRBD1 (5 bases). Germline CDR1 SGDLS, CDR2 YYNGEE. Trimming pared 0 bases from V and 1 base from J, leaving 10 bases between. The CDR3 runs 15 residues. CDR3 loop: CASSVAGGTNTEAFF. In DNA, the CDR3 is TGTGCCAGCAGCGTAGCGGGGGGAACGAACACTGAAGCTTTCTTT.

V is TRBV27 and J is TRBJ2-1; 11 bases agree with TRBD2. V was pared by 2 bases and J by 9 bases, with 21 bases of the junction left unmatched. CDR1 is MNHEY, CDR2 SMNVEV, per germline (reference sequence). This CDR3 contains 20 residues. The CDR3 reads CASSLKKFASGRLGDVEQFF. The DNA for the CDR3 is TGTGCCAGCAGTTTAAAGAAGTTTGCTAGCGGGAGGTTAGGGGACGTTGAGCAGTTCTTC.

This chain joins TRBV4-1 and TRBJ2-6; D is perhaps TRBD2 (5 bases). Between the trimmed V and J ends, which lost 2 bases and 0 bases, there was a span of 8 bases. This CDR3 region has 16 residues. Germline CDR1 and CDR2: MGHRA and YSYEKL. Written as DNA, the CDR3 is TGCGCCAGCAGCCAATCCGGGGACTCTGGGGCCAACGTCCTGACTTTC. Its protein is CASSQSGDSGANVLTF.

This rearrangement joins TRBV6-1 to TRBJ2-7; 10 bases line up with TRBD2. The CDR3 is 14 amino acids. Germline V lookup: CDR1 MNHNS, CDR2 SASEGT. The J segment lost 2 bases and the V segment lost 7 bases, leaving 5 bases of the junction unmatched. CDR3 sequence reads: CASTRLAGAYEQYF. CDR3 in DNA: TGTGCCAGCACTCGGCTAGCGGGGGCCTACGAGCAGTACTTC.

The V and J genes are TRBV18 and TRBJ2-7; D not certain. The CDR3 extends over 12 amino acids. Trimming shortened V by 2 bases and J by 5 bases, and 7 bases separated the two germline ends. Germline V gives CDR1 KGHSH, CDR2 LQKENI. CDR3 bases: TGTGCCAGCTCACCAAATCGCGACGAGCAGTACTTC. Amino acid sequence: CASSPNRDEQYF.

V is TRBV2 and J is TRBJ1-2; 7 bases line up with TRBD1. The CDR3 is 13 amino acids. CDR1 and CDR2 (germline): SNHLY, FYNNEI. V trimming: 5 bases; J trimming: 5 bases; junction bases outside the gene matches: 5. The CDR3 region is CASSLGTEYGYTF. CDR3 nucleotide sequence: TGTGCCAGCAGTCTCGGGACAGAGTATGGCTACACCTTC.

This clone was picked up one time. V is TRBV7-8 and J is TRBJ2-2, with a possible D match to TRBD1 (6 bases). The ends were cut back, 5 bases at V and 1 base at J, with 11 bases in the middle. Germline V lookup: CDR1 SGHVS, CDR2 FQNEAQ. This CDR3 region has 15 residues. The CDR3 protein is CASSPRTENTGELFF. The CDR3 bases are TGTGCCAGCAGCCCGCGGACAGAGAACACCGGGGAGCTGTTTTTT.

The chain has TRBV4-2 and TRBJ2-2, with D perhaps matching TRBD2 (6 bases). Germline assignment: CDR1 LGHNA and CDR2 YNFKEQ. Trimming removed 1 base at V and 0 bases at J, with 12 bases between. This CDR3 is 17 amino acids long. The CDR3 sequence is CASSQGARGTNTGELFF. The CDR3 nucleotides are TGTGCCAGCAGCCAAGGTGCCCGGGGGACGAACACCGGGGAGCTGTTTTTT.

The rearrangement links TRBV12-5 to TRBJ2-7, with TRBD1 identical over 7 bases. Germline loops: CDR1 LGHNT, CDR2 FRNRAP. The CDR3 contains 19 residues. With V trimmed by 0 bases and J by 5 bases, 19 bases remained unmatched. The CDR3 spells CASGLVQVVNRGNGNEQYF. DNA for the CDR3: TGTGCTAGTGGTTTGGTACAGGTCGTAAACAGGGGAAATGGCAACGAGCAGTACTTC.

This chain joins TRBV5-1 and TRBJ2-1, with 10 bases identical to TRBD1. V shed 0 bases, J shed 3 bases, and the junction held 3 bases outside the gene matches. The CDR3 has 16 amino acids. CDR1 SGHRS and CDR2 YFSETQ come from the germline V gene. In nucleotides, the CDR3 is TGCGCCAGCAGCTTGGCCGGACAGGGGGACTACAATGAGCAGTTCTTC. Its protein product is CASSLAGQGDYNEQFF.

This sequence joins TRBV30 and TRBJ1-1, with TRBD1 matching 7 bases. The length of the CDR3 is 13 residues. The junction had 7 bases not matched to a gene; V was cut back by 4 bases and J by 5 bases. From germline, CDR1 is GTSNPN and CDR2 SVGIG (reference sequence). The CDR3 DNA follows: TGTGCCTGGATAGACAGGGTCGGAACTGAAGCTTTCTTT. Translating it yields CAWIDRVGTEAFF.

The rearrangement links TRBV7-9 to TRBJ1-4, with 9 bases fitting TRBD1. V was pared by 3 bases and J by 7 bases, with 3 bases of the junction left unmatched. From germline, CDR1 is SEHNR and CDR2 FQNEAQ (reference sequence). There are 14 residues in the CDR3. The CDR3 spells CASSLTGGGEKLFF. CDR3 sequence (DNA): TGTGCCAGCAGCTTGACAGGGGGAGGTGAAAAACTGTTTTTT. The full variable domain, in which reference TRBV7-9 and TRBJ1-4 provide the parts outside the CDR3, is DTGVSQNPRHKITKRGQNVTFRCDPISEHNRLYWYRQTLGQGPEFLTYFQNEAQLEKSRLLSDRFSAERPKGSFSTLEIQRTEQGDSAMYLCASSLTGGGEKLFFGSGTQLSVL.